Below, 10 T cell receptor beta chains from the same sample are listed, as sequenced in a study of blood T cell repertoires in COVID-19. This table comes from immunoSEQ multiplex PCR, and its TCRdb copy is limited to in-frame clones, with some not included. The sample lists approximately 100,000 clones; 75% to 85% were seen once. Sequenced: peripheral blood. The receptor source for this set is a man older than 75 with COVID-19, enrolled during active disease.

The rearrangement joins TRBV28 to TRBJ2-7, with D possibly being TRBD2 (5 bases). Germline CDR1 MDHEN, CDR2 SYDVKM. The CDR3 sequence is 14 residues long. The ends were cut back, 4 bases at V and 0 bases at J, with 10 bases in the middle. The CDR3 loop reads CASSSPGFSYEQYF. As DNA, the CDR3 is TGTGCCAGCAGTTCCCCGGGGTTCTCCTACGAGCAGTACTTC.

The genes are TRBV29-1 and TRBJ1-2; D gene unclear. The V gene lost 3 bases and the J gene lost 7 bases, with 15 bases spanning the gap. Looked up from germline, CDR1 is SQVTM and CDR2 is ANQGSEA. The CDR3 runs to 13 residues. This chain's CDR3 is CSVEFVHGGGYTF. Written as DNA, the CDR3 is TGCAGCGTTGAGTTCGTTCATGGCGGTGGCTACACCTTC.

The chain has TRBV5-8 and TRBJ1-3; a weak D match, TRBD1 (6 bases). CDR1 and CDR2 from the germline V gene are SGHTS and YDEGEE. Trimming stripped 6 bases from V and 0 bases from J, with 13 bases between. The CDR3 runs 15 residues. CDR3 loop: CASIEQGSSGNTIYF. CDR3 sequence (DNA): TGTGCCAGCATCGAACAGGGAAGCTCTGGAAACACCATATATTTT.

Here the CDR3 DNA reads TGCGCCAGCAGCCAAGACGGCGGGGAGACCCAGTACTTC. It codes for CASSQDGGETQYF. The chain is built from TRBV4-1 and TRBJ2-5; a weak D match, TRBD2 (5 bases). Germline V gene lookup returns CDR1 MGHRA and CDR2 YSYEKL. The germline V and J ends were trimmed by 0 bases and 5 bases, with 7 bases remaining between them. This CDR3 comprises 13 residues.

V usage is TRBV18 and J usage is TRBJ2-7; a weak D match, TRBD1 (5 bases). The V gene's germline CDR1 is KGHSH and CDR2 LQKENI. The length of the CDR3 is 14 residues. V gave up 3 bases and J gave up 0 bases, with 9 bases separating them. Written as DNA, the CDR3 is TGTGCCAGCTCACCTGATGACAGCTCCTACGAGCAGTACTTC. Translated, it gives CASSPDDSSYEQYF.

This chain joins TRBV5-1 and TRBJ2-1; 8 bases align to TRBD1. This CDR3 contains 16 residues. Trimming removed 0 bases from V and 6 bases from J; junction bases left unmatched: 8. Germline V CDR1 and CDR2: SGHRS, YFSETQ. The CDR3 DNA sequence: TGCGCCAGCAGCTTGGCTCCGGGACAGGAGGGCAATGAGCAGTTCTTC. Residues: CASSLAPGQEGNEQFF.

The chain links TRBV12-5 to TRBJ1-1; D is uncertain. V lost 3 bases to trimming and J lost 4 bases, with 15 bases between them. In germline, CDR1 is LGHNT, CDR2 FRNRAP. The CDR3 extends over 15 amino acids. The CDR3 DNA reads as TGTGCTAGTGGTTTTAACCGCGGGTTCGGCACTGAAGCTTTCTTT. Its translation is CASGFNRGFGTEAFF.

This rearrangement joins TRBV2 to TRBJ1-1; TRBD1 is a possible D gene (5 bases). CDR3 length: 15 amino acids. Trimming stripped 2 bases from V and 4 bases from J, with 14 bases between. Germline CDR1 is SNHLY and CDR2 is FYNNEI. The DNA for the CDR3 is TGTGCCAGCAGTGAAAACAGGCAGGAGAGCACTGAAGCTTTCTTT. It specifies CASSENRQESTEAFF.

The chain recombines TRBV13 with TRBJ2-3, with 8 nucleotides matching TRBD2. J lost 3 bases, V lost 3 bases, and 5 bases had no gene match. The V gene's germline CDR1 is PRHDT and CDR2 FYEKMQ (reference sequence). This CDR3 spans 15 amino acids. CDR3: CASSLTGGGTDTQYF. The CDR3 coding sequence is TGTGCCAGCAGCTTGACCGGCGGGGGGACAGATACGCAGTATTTT. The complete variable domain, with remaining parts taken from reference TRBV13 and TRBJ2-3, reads AAGVIQSPRHLIKEKRETATLKCYPIPRHDTVYWYQQGPGQDPQFLISFYEKMQSDKGSIPDRFSAQQFSDYHSELNMSSLELGDSALYFCASSLTGGGTDTQYFGPGTRLTVL.

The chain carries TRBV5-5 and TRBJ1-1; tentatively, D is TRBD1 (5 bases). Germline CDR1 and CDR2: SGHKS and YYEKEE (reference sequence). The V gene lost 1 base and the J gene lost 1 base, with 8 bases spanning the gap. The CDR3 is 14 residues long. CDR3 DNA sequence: TGTGCCAGCAGCTTGATCACAGGGAACACTGAAGCTTTCTTT. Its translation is CASSLITGNTEAFF.